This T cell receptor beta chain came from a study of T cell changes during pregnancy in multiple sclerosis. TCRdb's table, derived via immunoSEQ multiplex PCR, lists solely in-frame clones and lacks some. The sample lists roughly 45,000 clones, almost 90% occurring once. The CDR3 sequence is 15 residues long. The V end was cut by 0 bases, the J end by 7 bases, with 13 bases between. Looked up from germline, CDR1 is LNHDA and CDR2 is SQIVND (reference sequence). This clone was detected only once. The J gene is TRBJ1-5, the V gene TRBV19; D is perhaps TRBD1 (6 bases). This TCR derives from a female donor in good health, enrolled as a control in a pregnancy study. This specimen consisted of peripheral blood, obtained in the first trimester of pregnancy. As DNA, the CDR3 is TGTGCCAGTAGTATAGATCATAGGGGGTGGCAGCCCCAGCATTTT. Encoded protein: CASSIDHRGWQPQHF.